The 16 T cell receptor beta chains presented below share a single source sample, sequenced in a study of blood T cell repertoires in COVID-19. Some clones are missing from TCRdb's copy, which holds only in-frame ones; the method was immunoSEQ multiplex PCR. The table shows 190,000 or so clones, with more than 75% occurring only once. Sequencing used peripheral blood. The receptors come from a woman in her late teens or twenties who had recovered from COVID-19.

The chain has TRBV27 and TRBJ1-3; 9 positions agree with TRBD1. CDR3 length equals 15 residues. V shed 4 bases and J 5 bases; nucleotides not matched to a gene: 6. The V gene's germline CDR1 is MNHEY and CDR2 SMNVEV (reference sequence). CDR3 loop: CASSSGQGWRNTIYF. CDR3 nucleotide sequence: TGTGCCAGCAGTTCGGGACAGGGCTGGAGAAACACCATATATTTT.

This chain links TRBV10-3 with TRBJ1-4; 7 bases line up with TRBD1. Trimming took 8 bases from V and 0 from J; bases not matched to a gene: 6. This CDR3 comprises 15 residues. Germline V CDR1 and CDR2: ENHRY, SYGVKD. Here the CDR3 DNA reads TGTGCCATCGCCAGACAGGGTGCAACTAATGAAAAACTGTTTTTT. Translation: CAIARQGATNEKLFF.

The CDR3 sequence is CASSQGTSGGDTQYF. The CDR3 DNA sequence: TGTGCCAGCAGCCAAGGGACTAGCGGGGGCGATACGCAGTATTTT. This sequence joins TRBV6-1 and TRBJ2-3; 14 positions match TRBD2. Trimming took 6 bases from V and 6 from J; bases not matched to a gene: 5. From germline, CDR1 is MNHNS and CDR2 SASEGT. This CDR3 has 15 residues.

V and J are TRBV6-6 and TRBJ2-5, with a tentative D call TRBD2 (6 bases). The V and J ends lost 6 bases and 4 bases respectively, with 15 bases between them. The V gene's germline CDR1 is MNHNY and CDR2 SVGAGI (reference sequence). The CDR3 runs to 14 residues. CDR3 in amino acids: CASSRDSVGETQYF. Here the CDR3 DNA reads TGTGCCAGCAGCCGGGACTCAGTAGGAGAGACCCAGTACTTC.

The chain is built from TRBV4-1 and TRBJ2-2; no clear D gene. With 0 bases removed from V and 4 bases from J, the gap between germline ends came to 6 bases. The CDR3 covers 14 residues. CDR1 and CDR2 (germline): MGHRA, YSYEKL. The CDR3 DNA is TGCGCCAGCAGCCAAGATCTCGGCACCGGGGAGCTGTTTTTT. Its translation is CASSQDLGTGELFF.

The rearrangement joins TRBV10-3 to TRBJ2-7, with TRBD2 matching over 8 bases. V shed 10 bases, J shed 4 bases, and the junction held 12 bases outside the gene matches. CDR1 and CDR2 (germline): ENHRY, SYGVKD. The length of the CDR3 is 14 residues. This chain's CDR3 is CASRPSGPDYEQYV. The CDR3 region has the DNA TGTGCCAGTAGACCTAGCGGGCCCGATTACGAGCAGTACGTC.

The V and J genes are TRBV5-4 and TRBJ2-5; D perhaps matches TRBD1 (6 bases). The CDR3 covers 14 residues. Germline V lookup: CDR1 SGHNT, CDR2 YYREEE (reference sequence). The germline V and J ends were trimmed by 7 bases and 1 base, with 14 bases remaining between them. The CDR3 DNA is TGTGCCAGCCGAAGGGACACGAGCCAAGAGACCCAGTACTTC. The encoded protein is CASRRDTSQETQYF.

Only one count was recorded for this clone. The genes are TRBV29-1 and TRBJ2-7; possible D gene TRBD1, 6 bases. V was clipped by 5 bases and J by 6 bases, with 17 bases between them. CDR1 is SQVTM, CDR2 ANQGSEA, per germline. CDR3 length: 13 amino acids. The CDR3 sequence: CSVSAGGLAEQYV. The CDR3 DNA sequence: TGCAGCGTTTCGGCTGGGGGCCTGGCCGAGCAGTACGTC.

This rearrangement joins TRBV27 to TRBJ1-5; D not certain. The CDR3 spans 14 residues. Germline CDR1 reads MNHEY; CDR2 reads SMNVEV (reference sequence). V was pared by 6 bases and J by 0 bases, with 9 bases between. CDR3 nucleotide sequence: TGTGCCAGCAGCCTTACTTATAGCAATCAGCCCCAGCATTTT. Amino acids: CASSLTYSNQPQHF.

V usage is TRBV5-6 and J usage is TRBJ2-3, with TRBD2 matching over 10 bases. CDR3 length: 15 residues. CDR1 and CDR2 from the germline V gene are SGHDT and YYEEEE. V lost 0 bases to trimming and J lost 3 bases; unmatched junction nucleotides: 1. The CDR3 sequence is CASSLVSGGTDTQYF. The CDR3 DNA follows: TGTGCCAGCAGCTTGGTTAGCGGGGGGACAGATACGCAGTATTTT.

This clone was counted only a few times. The V call is TRBV10-3, the J call TRBJ2-3; 12 nucleotides agree with TRBD2. Germline CDR1 and CDR2: ENHRY and SYGVKD. V shed 3 bases, J shed 3 bases, and the junction held 10 bases outside the gene matches. The CDR3 consists of 18 residues. The CDR3 loop reads CAISEVTSGRMGTDTQYF. DNA of the CDR3: TGTGCCATCAGTGAAGTGACTAGCGGGAGAATGGGGACAGATACGCAGTATTTT.

This chain uses TRBV7-3 with TRBJ1-1, with 8 bases aligning to TRBD1. CDR3 length: 14 residues. CDR1 is SGHTA and CDR2 is FQGTGA in the germline V gene. After removal of 0 bases from V and 6 bases from J, the junction contained 3 bases not matched to a gene. DNA of the CDR3: TGTGCCAGCAGCTTAACGGCAGGGGGCTCTGAAGCTTTCTTT. Translation gives CASSLTAGGSEAFF.

The CDR3 region has the DNA TGTGCCAGCAGTTACCAGGCCGGGGGGGGGCAAAATGGCTACACCTTC. It is translated as CASSYQAGGGQNGYTF. The gene calls are TRBV6-5 and TRBJ1-2, with D maybe TRBD1 (6 bases). CDR3 length equals 16 residues. The V end lost 2 bases, the J end lost 6 bases, and 19 bases lay between the germline ends. From germline, CDR1 is MNHEY and CDR2 SVGAGI.

This clone was seen ten or more times. The chain uses TRBV3-1 (or the pseudogene TRBV3-2) and TRBJ2-1; 11 nucleotides align to TRBD1. The V gene end was trimmed by 3 bases and the J gene end by 8 bases; junction bases not matched to a gene: 6. The germline gives CDR1 LGHDT, CDR2 YNNKEL (reference sequence). CDR3 length equals 15 residues. The CDR3 DNA reads as TGTGCCAGCAGCCAGGGACAGGGGGTCTATTATGAGCAGTTCTTC. This translates into CASSQGQGVYYEQFF.

The rearrangement joins TRBV12-3 or TRBV12-4 to TRBJ1-1; D is unresolved. Deletions cut 3 bases from V and 0 bases from J, with 5 bases between. This CDR3 is 13 amino acids long. The CDR3 region has the DNA TGTGCCAGCAGTTTCGCAGTGAACACTGAAGCTTTCTTT. The encoded protein is CASSFAVNTEAFF.

The gene calls are TRBV19 and TRBJ1-1; unclear D gene. Germline-derived CDR1 and CDR2 are LNHDA and SQIVND (reference sequence). This CDR3 has 13 amino acids. The V end lost 7 bases, the J end lost 0 bases, and 9 bases lay between the germline ends. CDR3 DNA sequence: TGTGCCAGTACTTACAGCCTGAACACTGAAGCTTTCTTT. Translation gives CASTYSLNTEAFF.